Sequencing of this T cell receptor beta chain was carried out in a study of blood T cell repertoires in COVID-19. The CDR3 is 17 amino acids. The J segment lost 1 base and the V segment lost 7 bases, leaving 11 bases of the junction unmatched. Germline CDR1 SEHNR, CDR2 FQNEAQ (reference sequence). Study processing details: For nucleated cells, counts were estimated from reference gene primer amplification. Generated by immunoSEQ multiplex PCR, the TCRdb table keeps only in-frame clones and is missing some. D and trimming come from the DNA, and the V and J calls and clone size come from that table. The sample has roughly 60,000 clones, over 70% seen once.

Sequenced sample: peripheral blood. The chain combines TRBV7-9 with TRBJ1-5, with 9 bases lining up with TRBD1. The source of this sequence is a man under 40 with COVID-19, enrolled during active disease. The CDR3 nucleotides read TGTGCCAGCAACCTATTTACAGGGGGCTCGAGCAATCAGCCCCAGCATTTT. Its protein is CASNLFTGGSSNQPQHF.